This T cell receptor (beta chain) was identified during a study of cytomegalovirus exposure and HLA in healthy donors. Study-wide findings and caveats: V- and J-gene trimming in TCR beta was tied to a missense DCLRE1C variant by an analysis performed later.

Of note for this clone: No antigen is known for it.

Germline CDR1 reads SGHAT; CDR2 reads FQNNGV. V lost 1 base and J lost 4; bases outside the gene matches: 8. CDR3 length: 16 amino acids. Primers for the PCR totalled 60 Vbeta and 13 Jbeta. Here immunoSEQ multiplex PCR was the method, and the copy in TCRdb shows in-frame clones only, minus some. Here the sample spans about 150,000 clones, 77% being singletons. The TCR comes from a male donor in good health and CMV-seronegative. V gene TRBV11-2 combines with J gene TRBJ2-7, with TRBD2 matching over 9 bases. The specimen was PBMCs. The CDR3 DNA sequence: TGTGCCAGCAGCTTAGCAGTCGCTAGCGGGACGTACGAGCAGTACTTC. It translates to CASSLAVASGTYEQYF. Based on the CDR3 plus reference TRBV11-2 and TRBJ2-7, the full variable domain is EAGVAQSPRYKIIEKRQSVAFWCNPISGHATLYWYQQILGQGPKLLIQFQNNGVVDDSQLPKDRFSAERLKGVDSTLKIQPAKLEDSAVYLCASSLAVASGTYEQYFGPGTRLTVT.